A single TCR beta chain is shown here with its context. The antigen remains undetermined. Germline CDR1 is SGHTA and CDR2 is FQGNSA. CDR3 length equals 13 residues. V lost 8 bases, J lost 7 bases, and 7 bases stayed unmatched. On average about 100,000 T cells per donor were immunosequenced. This table comes from immunoSEQ multiplex PCR, and its TCRdb copy is limited to in-frame clones, with some not included. The sample includes some 40,000 clones, approximately 95% of them seen just once. This sample stems from a study of T cells in tuberculosis. General study points: Active tuberculosis patients had shorter CDR3-alpha; the beta difference was nonsignificant. Samples were chosen by availability of cryopreserved specimens. Smaller distances to GMM-specific TCRs suggested their expansion in active tuberculosis.

The V gene is TRBV7-2, the J gene TRBJ2-2, with TRBD1 matching 7 bases. The specimen sequenced was PBMCs. This sequence originates from a donor aged 5 to 30 with latent tuberculosis or without tuberculosis infection. The CDR3 protein is CASLYRDSGELFF. The DNA of the CDR3 is TGTGCCAGCCTGTACCGGGACAGCGGGGAGCTGTTTTTT.